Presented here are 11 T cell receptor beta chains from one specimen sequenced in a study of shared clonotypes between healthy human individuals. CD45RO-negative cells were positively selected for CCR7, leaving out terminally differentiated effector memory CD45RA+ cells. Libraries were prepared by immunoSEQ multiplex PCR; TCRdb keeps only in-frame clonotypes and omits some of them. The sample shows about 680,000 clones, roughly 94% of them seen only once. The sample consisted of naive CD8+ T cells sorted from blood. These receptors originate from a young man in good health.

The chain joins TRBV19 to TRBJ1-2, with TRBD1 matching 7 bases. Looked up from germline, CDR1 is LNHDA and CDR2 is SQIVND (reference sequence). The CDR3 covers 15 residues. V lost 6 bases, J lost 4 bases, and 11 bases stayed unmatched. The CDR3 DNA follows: TGTGCCAGTAGGAATCCACAGGGGTTTAGCTATGGCTACACCTTC. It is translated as CASRNPQGFSYGYTF.

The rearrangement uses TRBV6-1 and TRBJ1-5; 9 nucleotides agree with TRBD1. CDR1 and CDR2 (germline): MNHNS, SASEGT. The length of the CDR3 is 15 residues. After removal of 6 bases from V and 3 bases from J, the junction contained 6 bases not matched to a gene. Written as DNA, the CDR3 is TGTGCCAGCAGCCCCGGGACAGGGCTCAATCAGCCCCAGCATTTT. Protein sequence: CASSPGTGLNQPQHF.

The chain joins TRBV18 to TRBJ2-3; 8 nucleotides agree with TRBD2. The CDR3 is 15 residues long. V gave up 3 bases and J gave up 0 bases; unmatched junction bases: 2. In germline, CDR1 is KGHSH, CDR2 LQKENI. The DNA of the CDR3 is TGTGCCAGCTCACCGACTAGCGCCAGCACAGATACGCAGTATTTT. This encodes CASSPTSASTDTQYF. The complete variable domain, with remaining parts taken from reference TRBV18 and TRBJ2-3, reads NAGVMQNPRHLVRRRGQEARLRCSPMKGHSHVYWYRQLPEEGLKFMVYLQKENIIDESGMPKERFSAEFPKEGPSILRIQQVVRGDSAAYFCASSPTSASTDTQYFGPGTRLTVL.

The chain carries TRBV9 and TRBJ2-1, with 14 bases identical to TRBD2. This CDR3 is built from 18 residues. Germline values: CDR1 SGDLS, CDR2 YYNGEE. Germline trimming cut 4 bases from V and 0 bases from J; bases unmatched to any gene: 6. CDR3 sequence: CASSHGTSGSGSYNEQFF. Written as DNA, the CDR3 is TGTGCCAGCAGCCACGGGACTAGCGGGAGTGGCTCCTACAATGAGCAGTTCTTC.

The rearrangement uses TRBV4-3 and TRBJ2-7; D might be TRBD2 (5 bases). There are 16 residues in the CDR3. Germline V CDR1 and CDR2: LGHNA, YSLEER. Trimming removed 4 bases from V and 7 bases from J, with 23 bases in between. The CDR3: CASSPGRAVLSGEQYF. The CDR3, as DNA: TGCGCCAGCAGCCCGGGTCGGGCGGTCCTTTCGGGGGAGCAGTACTTC.

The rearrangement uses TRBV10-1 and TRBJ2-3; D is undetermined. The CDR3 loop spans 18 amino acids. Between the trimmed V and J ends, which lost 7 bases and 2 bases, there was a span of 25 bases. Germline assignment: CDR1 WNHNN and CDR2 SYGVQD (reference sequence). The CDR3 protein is CASNLPGQASPPTDTQYF. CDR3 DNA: TGCGCCAGCAACTTACCCGGGCAAGCCTCCCCCCCCACAGATACGCAGTATTTT.

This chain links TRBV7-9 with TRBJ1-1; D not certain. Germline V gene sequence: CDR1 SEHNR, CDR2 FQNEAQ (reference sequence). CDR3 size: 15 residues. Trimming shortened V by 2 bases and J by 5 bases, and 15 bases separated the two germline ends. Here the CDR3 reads CASSLFLSGDTEAFF. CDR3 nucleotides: TGTGCCAGCAGCTTATTTCTCAGTGGGGATACTGAAGCTTTCTTT.

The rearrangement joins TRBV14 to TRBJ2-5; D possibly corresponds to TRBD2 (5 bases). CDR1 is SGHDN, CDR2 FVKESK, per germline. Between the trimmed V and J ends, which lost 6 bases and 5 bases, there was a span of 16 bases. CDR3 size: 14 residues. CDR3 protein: CASSPRVSLETQYF. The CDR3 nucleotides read TGTGCCAGCAGTCCGCGGGTCTCGTTGGAGACCCAGTACTTC.

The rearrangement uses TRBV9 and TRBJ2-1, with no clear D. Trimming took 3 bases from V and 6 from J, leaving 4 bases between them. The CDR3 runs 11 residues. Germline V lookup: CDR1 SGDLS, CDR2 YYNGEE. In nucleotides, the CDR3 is TGTGCCAGCAGCGGGCCCAATGAGCAGTTCTTC. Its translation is CASSGPNEQFF.

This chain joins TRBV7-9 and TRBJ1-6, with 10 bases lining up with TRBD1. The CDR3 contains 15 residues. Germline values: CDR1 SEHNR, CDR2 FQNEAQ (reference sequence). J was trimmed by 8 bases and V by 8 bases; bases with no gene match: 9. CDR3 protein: CASGPRDRGDSPLHF. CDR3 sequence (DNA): TGTGCCAGCGGCCCCCGGGACAGGGGTGATTCACCCCTCCACTTT.

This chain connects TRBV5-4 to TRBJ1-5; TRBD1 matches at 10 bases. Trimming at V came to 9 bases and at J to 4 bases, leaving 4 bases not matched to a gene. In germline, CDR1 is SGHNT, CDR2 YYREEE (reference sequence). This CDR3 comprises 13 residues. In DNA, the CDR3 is TGTGCCATGTCGGGACAGGGGAATCAGCCCCAGCATTTT. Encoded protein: CAMSGQGNQPQHF.